This TCR beta chain was identified in a study of blood T cell repertoires in COVID-19. Whole-study context: Samples of COVID-19 (acute and convalescent) were obtained from the United States, Italy and Spain. The analysed material was cDNA or gDNA that came from T cells, B-cell-depleted T cells, or PBMCs.

Trimming took 3 bases from V and 9 from J; bases not matched to a gene: 10. The germline V gene encodes CDR1 GTSNPN and CDR2 SVGIG (reference sequence). CDR3 length equals 13 residues. Original handling: Quantification of nucleated cells was approximated via reference gene primer amplification. This table comes from immunoSEQ multiplex PCR, and its TCRdb copy is limited to in-frame clones, with some not included. V and J calls and clone size come straight from that table; D and trimming were deduced from the DNA. The table lists 100,000 or so clones, 81% of them singletons. The rearrangement uses TRBV30 and TRBJ2-5, with TRBD1 matching over 7 bases. The sequence was obtained from a woman in her 70s with acute or convalescent COVID-19. The sample comprised peripheral blood. The CDR3 DNA is TGTGCCTGGAGGGGACAGTCCCGAGTGGCCCAGTACTTC. It yields the protein CAWRGQSRVAQYF.